This TCR beta chain comes out of a study of control samples from healthy donors and cancer patients. V was pared by 7 bases and J by 3 bases, with 12 bases between. Germline CDR1 reads MGHDK; CDR2 reads SYGVNS. CDR3 length equals 13 residues. TCRdb keeps only in-frame clones here, not all; method: immunoSEQ multiplex PCR. Of approximately 52,000 clones in the sample, about 90% were seen once. The genes are TRBV25-1 and TRBJ1-1; the D gene is possibly TRBD1 (5 bases). This TCR was recovered from a man in his 60s with head and neck cancer. Material for sequencing was PBMCs. The CDR3 sequence: CASIDWGDTEAFF. Here the CDR3 DNA reads TGTGCCAGCATCGATTGGGGGGACACTGAAGCTTTCTTT. Full variable domain (remainder filled in from reference TRBV25-1 and TRBJ1-1): EADIYQTPRYLVIGTGKKITLECSQTMGHDKMYWYQQDPGMELHLIHYSYGVNSTEKGDLSSESTVSRIRTEHFPLTLESARPSHTSQYLCASIDWGDTEAFFGQGTRLTVV.